This T cell receptor beta chain stems from a study of patients with pleural tuberculosis. TCRdb re-called the reads with MiXCR, one entry per CDR3 protein. Among around 50,000 distinct CDR3 sequences, 7.3% were seen once, and the ten largest hold 15% to 20%. In this sample, this clonotype turned up a few times. CDR3 length: 12 amino acids. Germline values: CDR1 SQVTM, CDR2 ANQGSEA. Trimming took 5 bases from V and 2 from J, leaving 9 bases between them. The TCR was taken from a human donor with pleural tuberculosis. J is TRBJ2-5 and V is TRBV29-1; D ambiguous. CDR3 residues: CSVLPMQETQYF. The CDR3 nucleotides read TGCAGCGTTTTACCGATGCAAGAGACCCAGTACTTC.